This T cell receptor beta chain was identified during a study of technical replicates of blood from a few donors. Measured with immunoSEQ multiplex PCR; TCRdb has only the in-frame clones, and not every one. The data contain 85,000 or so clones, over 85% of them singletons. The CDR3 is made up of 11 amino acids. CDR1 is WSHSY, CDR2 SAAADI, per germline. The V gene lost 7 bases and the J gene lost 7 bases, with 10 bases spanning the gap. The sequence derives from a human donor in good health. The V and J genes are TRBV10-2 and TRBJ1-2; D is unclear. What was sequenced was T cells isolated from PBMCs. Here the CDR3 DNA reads TGCGCCAGCACAGCCTCAGGTGGCTACACCTTC. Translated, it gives CASTASGGYTF.